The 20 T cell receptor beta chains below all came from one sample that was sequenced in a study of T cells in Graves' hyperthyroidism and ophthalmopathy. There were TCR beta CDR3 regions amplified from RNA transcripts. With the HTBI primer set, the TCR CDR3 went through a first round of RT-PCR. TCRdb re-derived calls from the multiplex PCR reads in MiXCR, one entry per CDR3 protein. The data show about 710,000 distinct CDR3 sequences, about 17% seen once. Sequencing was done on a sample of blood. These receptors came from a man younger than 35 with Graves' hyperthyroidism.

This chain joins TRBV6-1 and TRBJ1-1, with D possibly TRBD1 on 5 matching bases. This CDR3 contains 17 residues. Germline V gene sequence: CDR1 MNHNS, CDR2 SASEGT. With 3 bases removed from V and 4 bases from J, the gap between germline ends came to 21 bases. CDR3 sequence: CASSDLLGRGRGTEAFF. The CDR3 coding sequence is TGTGCCAGCAGTGATCTCCTCGGAAGGGGCCGGGGCACTGAAGCTTTCTTT.

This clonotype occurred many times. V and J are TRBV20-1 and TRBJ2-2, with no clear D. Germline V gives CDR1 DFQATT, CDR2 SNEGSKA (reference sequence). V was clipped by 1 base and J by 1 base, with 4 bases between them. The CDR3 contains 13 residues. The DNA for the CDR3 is TGCAGTGCTAGAGCGGGGAACACCGGGGAGCTGTTTTTT. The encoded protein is CSARAGNTGELFF.

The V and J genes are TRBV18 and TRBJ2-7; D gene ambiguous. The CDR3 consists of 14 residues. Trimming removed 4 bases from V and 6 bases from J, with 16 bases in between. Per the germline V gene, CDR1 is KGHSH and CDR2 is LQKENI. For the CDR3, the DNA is TGTGCCAGCTCACAAACCGGGCCAGAAGGCGAGCAGTACTTC. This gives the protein CASSQTGPEGEQYF. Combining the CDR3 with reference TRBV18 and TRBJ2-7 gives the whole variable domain NAGVMQNPRHLVRRRGQEARLRCSPMKGHSHVYWYRQLPEEGLKFMVYLQKENIIDESGMPKERFSAEFPKEGPSILRIQQVVRGDSAAYFCASSQTGPEGEQYFGPGTRLTVT.

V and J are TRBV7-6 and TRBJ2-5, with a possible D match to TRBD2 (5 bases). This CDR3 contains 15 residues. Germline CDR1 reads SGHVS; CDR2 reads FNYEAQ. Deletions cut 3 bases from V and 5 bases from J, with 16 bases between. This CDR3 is CASSFRLREMETQYF. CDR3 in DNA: TGTGCCAGCAGCTTTAGGTTGAGGGAGATGGAGACCCAGTACTTC.

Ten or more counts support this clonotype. The CDR3 sequence: CASSPGRAGGFYNEQFF. For the CDR3, the DNA is TGTGCCAGCAGCCCCGGGCGAGCGGGAGGGTTCTACAATGAGCAGTTCTTC. The chain combines TRBV11-3 with TRBJ2-1; 10 nucleotides agree with TRBD2. V dropped 5 bases and J dropped 3; count of bases not matched to a gene: 10. Germline assignment: CDR1 SGHNT and CDR2 YENEEA. The CDR3 runs 17 residues.

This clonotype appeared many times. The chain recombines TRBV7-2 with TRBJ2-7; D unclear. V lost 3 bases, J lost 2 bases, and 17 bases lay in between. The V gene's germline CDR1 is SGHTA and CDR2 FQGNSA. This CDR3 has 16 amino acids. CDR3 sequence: CASSFQDLSPPYEQYF. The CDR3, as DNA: TGTGCCAGCAGCTTCCAAGATTTATCCCCTCCCTACGAGCAGTACTTC.

In DNA, the CDR3 is TGTGCCAGCAGTTTAGGGACTAGCGGGAGATGGGGGACCCAGTACTTC. Encoded protein: CASSLGTSGRWGTQYF. V usage is TRBV27 and J usage is TRBJ2-5, with 14 bases aligning to TRBD2. Germline CDR1 is MNHEY and CDR2 is SMNVEV (reference sequence). Losses at the gene ends were 2 bases for V and 7 bases for J; bases not matched to a gene: 6. The CDR3 length is 16 residues.

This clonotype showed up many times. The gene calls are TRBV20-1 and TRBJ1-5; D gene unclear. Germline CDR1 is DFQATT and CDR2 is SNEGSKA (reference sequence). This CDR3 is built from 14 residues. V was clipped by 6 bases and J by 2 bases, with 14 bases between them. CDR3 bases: TGCAGTGCCCTAGCACGCGCCCGCAATCAGCCCCAGCATTTT. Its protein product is CSALARARNQPQHF.

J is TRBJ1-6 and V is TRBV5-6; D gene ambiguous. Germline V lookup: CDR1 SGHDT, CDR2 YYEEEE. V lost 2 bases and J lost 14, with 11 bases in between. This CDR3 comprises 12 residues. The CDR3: CASSFPEGSLHF. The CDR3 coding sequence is TGTGCCAGCAGCTTCCCAGAAGGGTCCCTCCACTTT.

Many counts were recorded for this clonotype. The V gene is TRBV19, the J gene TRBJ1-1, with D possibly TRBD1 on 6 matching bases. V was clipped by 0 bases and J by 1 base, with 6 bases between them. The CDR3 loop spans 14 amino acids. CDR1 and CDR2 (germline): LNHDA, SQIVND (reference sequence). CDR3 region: CASSIEGGNTEAFF. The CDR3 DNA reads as TGTGCCAGTAGTATAGAAGGGGGGAACACTGAAGCTTTCTTT.

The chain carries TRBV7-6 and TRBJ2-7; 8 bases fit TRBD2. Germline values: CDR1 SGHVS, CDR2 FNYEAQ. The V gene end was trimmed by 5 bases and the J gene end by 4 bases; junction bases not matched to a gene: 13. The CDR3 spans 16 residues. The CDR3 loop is CASSGGTAGGGYEQYF. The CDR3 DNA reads TGTGCCAGCAGCGGGGGGACGGCGGGAGGAGGTTACGAGCAGTACTTC.

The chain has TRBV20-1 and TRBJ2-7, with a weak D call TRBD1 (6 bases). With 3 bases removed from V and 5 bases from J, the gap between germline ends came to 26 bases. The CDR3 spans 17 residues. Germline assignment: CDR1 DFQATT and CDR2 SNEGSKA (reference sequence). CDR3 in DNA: TGCAGTGCTAGGGGTAATTTTTGGGGGCGTGGTAGGCACGAGCAGTACTTC. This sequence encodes CSARGNFWGRGRHEQYF.

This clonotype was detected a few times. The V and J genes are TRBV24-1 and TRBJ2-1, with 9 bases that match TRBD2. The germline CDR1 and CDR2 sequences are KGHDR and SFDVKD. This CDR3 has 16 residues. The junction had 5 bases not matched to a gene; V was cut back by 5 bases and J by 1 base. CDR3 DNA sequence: TGTGCCACCAGTGGGAGCGGGAGGCCTTCCTACAATGAGCAGTTCTTC. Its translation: CATSGSGRPSYNEQFF.

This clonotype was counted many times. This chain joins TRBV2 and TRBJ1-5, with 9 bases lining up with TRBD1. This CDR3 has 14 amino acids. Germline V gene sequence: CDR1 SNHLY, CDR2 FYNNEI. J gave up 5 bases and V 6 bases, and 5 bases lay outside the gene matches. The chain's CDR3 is CASSRRTGDQPQHF. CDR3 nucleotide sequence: TGTGCCAGCAGCCGGAGGACAGGGGATCAGCCCCAGCATTTT.

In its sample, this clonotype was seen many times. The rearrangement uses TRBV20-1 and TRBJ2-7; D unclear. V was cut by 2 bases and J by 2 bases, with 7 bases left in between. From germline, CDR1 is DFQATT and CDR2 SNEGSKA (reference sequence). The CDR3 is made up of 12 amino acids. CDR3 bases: TGCAGTGCTAGATATGTAACCTACGAGCAGTACTTC. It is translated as CSARYVTYEQYF.

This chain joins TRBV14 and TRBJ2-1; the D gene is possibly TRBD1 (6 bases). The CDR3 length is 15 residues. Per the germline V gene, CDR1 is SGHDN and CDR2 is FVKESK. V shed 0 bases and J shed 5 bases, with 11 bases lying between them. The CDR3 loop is CASSQEWAGDNEQFF. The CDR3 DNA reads TGTGCCAGCAGCCAAGAGTGGGCAGGGGACAATGAGCAGTTCTTC.

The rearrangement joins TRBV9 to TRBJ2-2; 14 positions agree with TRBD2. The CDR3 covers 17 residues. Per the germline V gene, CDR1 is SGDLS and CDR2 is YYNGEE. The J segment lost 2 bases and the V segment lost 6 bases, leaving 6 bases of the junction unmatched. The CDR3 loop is CASTPGLAGVNTGELFF. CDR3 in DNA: TGTGCCAGCACCCCGGGACTAGCGGGAGTAAACACCGGGGAGCTGTTTTTT.

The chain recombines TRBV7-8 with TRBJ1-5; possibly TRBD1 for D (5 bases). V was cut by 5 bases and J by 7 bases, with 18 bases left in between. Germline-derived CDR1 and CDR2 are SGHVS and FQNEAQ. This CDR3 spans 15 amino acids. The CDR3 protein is CASSPARVGSQPQHF. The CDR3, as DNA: TGTGCCAGCAGCCCCGCCAGGGTGGGGAGCCAGCCCCAGCATTTT.

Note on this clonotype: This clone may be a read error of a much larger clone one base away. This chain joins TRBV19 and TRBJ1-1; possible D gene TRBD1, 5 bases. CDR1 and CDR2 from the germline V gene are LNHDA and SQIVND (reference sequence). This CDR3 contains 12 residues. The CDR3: CASNGGNTEASF. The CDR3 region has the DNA TGTGCCAGTAATGGGGGAAACACTGAAGCTTCCTTT. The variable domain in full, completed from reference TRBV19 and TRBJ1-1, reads DGGITQSPKYLFRKEGQNVTLSCEQNLNHDAMYWYRQDPGQGLRLIYYSQIVNDFQKGDIAEGYSVSREKKESFPLTVTSAQKNPTAFYLCASNGGNTEASFGQGTRLTVV.

The CDR3 DNA is TGTGCCAGCAGTTACTCCAGCTGGACAGGGGTCTACGAGCAGTACTTC. Protein product: CASSYSSWTGVYEQYF. The V call is TRBV6-5, the J call TRBJ2-7, with 9 bases aligning to TRBD1. V shed 0 bases, J shed 3 bases, and the junction held 6 bases outside the gene matches. The CDR3 has 16 residues. The germline V gene has CDR1 MNHEY and CDR2 SVGAGI.